What follows are 6 T cell receptor beta chains derived from one specimen sequenced in a study of tissue T cells after allogeneic stem cell transplantation. The time point here: mouse harvest day 14 after allogeneic transplant. Each mouse received 10^7 T-cell-depleted marrow cells plus 10^6 splenic CD5+ T cells by tail vein. Clones were read by immunoSEQ multiplex PCR, and TCRdb kept only the in-frame ones, dropping some. The sample carries approximately 9,000 clones, roughly 34% recorded once. Specimen: skin. The receptors here all came from a female BALB/c mouse given C57BL/6 T cells with graft-versus-host disease after an allogeneic hematopoietic cell transplant.

On this clone: The genes are named according to mouse. Sequencing ends 1 residue short of the CDR3 end; the germline J gene provides the rest. The chain combines TRBV13-2 with TRBJ1-5; no reliable D call. Trimming removed 3 bases at V and 1 base at J, with 5 bases between. The CDR3 has 13 residues. In germline, CDR1 is NNHNN, CDR2 SYGAGS (reference sequence). The CDR3 loop reads CASGVTNNQAPLF. The CDR3 bases that were read are TGTGCCAGCGGTGTAACAAACAACCAGGCTCCGCTT.

Note on this clone: Gene names and germline refer to mouse. The read falls 1 residue short of the CDR3 end, and the missing part is taken from the germline J gene. The same CDR3 arises from other DNA sequences in this sample as well. The rearrangement links TRBV26 to TRBJ1-1, with D uncertain. Germline values: CDR1 KGHPV, CDR2 FQNQEV (reference sequence). Between the trimmed V and J ends, which lost 4 bases and 2 bases, there was a span of 8 bases. The CDR3 covers 13 residues. The CDR3 here is CASSRQINTEVFF. CDR3 DNA (partial): TGTGCCAGCAGTCGGCAAATCAACACAGAAGTCTTC. The variable domain in full, with the rest retrieved from reference TRBV26 and TRBJ1-1, is NSKVIQTPRYLVKGQGQKAKMRCIPEKGHPVVFWYQQNKNNEFKFLINFQNQEVLQQIDMTEKRFSAECPSNSPCSLEIQSSEAGDSALYLCASSRQINTEVFFGKGTRLTVV.

Comment on this clone: Gene names follow the mouse nomenclature. The read ends 1 residue shy of where the CDR3 ends; the end is completed using the germline J gene. V usage is TRBV5 and J usage is TRBJ1-4, with 9 bases matching TRBD1. Trimming cost V 4 bases and J 7 bases; bases outside gene matches: 4. The germline CDR1 and CDR2 sequences are LGHNA and YNLKQL (reference sequence). The CDR3 totals 14 residues. The chain's CDR3 is CASSPRTGVERLFF. CDR3 DNA (partial): TGTGCCAGCAGCCCCCGGACAGGGGTCGAAAGATTATTT.

This clone counts as medium-sized (0.01 to 0.1%). Here the gene names and germline are mouse. The sequenced fragment ends 1 residue before the CDR3 boundary, so the rest is inferred from the germline J gene. This chain joins TRBV26 and TRBJ2-1; 7 bases match TRBD2. Germline values: CDR1 KGHPV, CDR2 FQNQEV (reference sequence). There are 14 residues in the CDR3. J gave up 1 base and V 4 bases, and 1 base lay outside the gene matches. Partial CDR3 DNA: TGTGCCAGCAGTCGGGGGGGGAACTATGCTGAGCAGTTC. Translating gives CASSRGGNYAEQF. The complete CDR3 sequence is CASSRGGNYAEQFF.

Relative to its sample, this clone is medium-sized (0.01 to 0.1%). The genes and germline here are from mouse. The CDR3: CASPGQGNTEVFF. CDR3 DNA, as far as it was read: TGTGCCAGCCCGGGACAGGGGAACACAGAAGTCTTC. The chain links TRBV19 to TRBJ1-1; TRBD1 agrees at 9 bases. The read finishes 1 residue shy of the CDR3 end, and the germline J gene is used to complete it. This CDR3 has 13 amino acids. The ends lost 7 bases at V and 1 base at J; junction bases unmatched: 2. From germline, CDR1 is FNHDT and CDR2 SITEND (reference sequence).

Turning to this clone: Genes and germline come from the mouse. The read gets to within 1 residue of the CDR3 end, and the germline J gene fills in the rest. The rearrangement uses TRBV26 and TRBJ2-2; 7 bases match TRBD1. Unmatched junction bases numbered 1, after V lost 3 bases and J lost 3 bases. CDR1 and CDR2 from the germline V gene are KGHPV and FQNQEV (reference sequence). The CDR3 contains 14 residues. Partial CDR3 DNA: TGTGCCAGCAGTCTACAGGGGTACACCGGGCAGCTCTAC. Protein: CASSLQGYTGQLY. The whole CDR3 reads CASSLQGYTGQLYF.